Below, one TCR beta chain is given with its context. The antigen is not known. Sequencing used immunoSEQ multiplex PCR; TCRdb keeps in-frame clones, though not all of them. The sample yields around 2,000,000 clones, roughly 94% seen once. Germline lookup yields CDR1 MDHEN and CDR2 SYDVKM. V dropped 6 bases and J dropped 3 bases, with 9 bases sitting between them. The CDR3 has 12 residues. This entry belongs to a study of shared clonotypes between healthy human individuals. Study-level background: Three plates each covered CD4 naive and memory; CD8 naive two, CD8 memory one.

The study, taken as a whole, reports: Despite large depth, sorted-subset datasets appeared incompletely sequenced. It was the non-shared clonotypes that had lower generation probabilities than clonotypes shared by all four donors. A few donors held approximately 4.5% of naive CD4 clonotypes in common.

What was sequenced was naive CD4+ T cells sorted from blood. Noted subset: CD45RA+ positively selected. The J gene is TRBJ2-7, the V gene TRBV28; D is unclear. The sequence came from a man between 18 and 35 years old in good health. DNA for the CDR3: TGTGCCAGCAGACTACAGAGCTACGAGCAGTACTTC. Its translation is CASRLQSYEQYF.